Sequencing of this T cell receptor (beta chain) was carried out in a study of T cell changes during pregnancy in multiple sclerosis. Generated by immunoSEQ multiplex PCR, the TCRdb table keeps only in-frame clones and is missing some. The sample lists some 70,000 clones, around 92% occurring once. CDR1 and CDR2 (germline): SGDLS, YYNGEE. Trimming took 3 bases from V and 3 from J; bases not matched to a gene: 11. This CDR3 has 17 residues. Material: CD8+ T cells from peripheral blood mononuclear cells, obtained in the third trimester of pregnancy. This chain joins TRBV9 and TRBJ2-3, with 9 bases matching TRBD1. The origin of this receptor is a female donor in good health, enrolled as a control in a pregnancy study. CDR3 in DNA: TGTGCCAGCAGCGCCGAAACCCGGACAGGGGATACAGATACGCAGTATTTT. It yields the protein CASSAETRTGDTDTQYF.